These 30 T cell receptor beta chains came from one sample sequenced in a study of CD8 T cells in ankylosing spondylitis. TCRdb ran MiXCR on the 5' RACE reads and lists one entry per CDR3 protein. The sample consists of 200,000 or so distinct CDR3 sequences, over 10% of them appearing once. The specimen sequenced was blood, either unsorted or a sorted T cell fraction (not recorded which). All receptors derive from a female donor with ankylosing spondylitis or in good health (not recorded which).

This clonotype came up a few times. The V and J genes are TRBV24-1 and TRBJ2-5; TRBD1 aligns across 8 bases. V lost 5 bases to trimming and J lost 5 bases; unmatched junction nucleotides: 6. This CDR3 has 14 residues. Germline V lookup: CDR1 KGHDR, CDR2 SFDVKD. CDR3 in DNA: TGTGCCACCAGTGTCCCCGGACAGGGCGAGACCCAGTACTTC. Translated: CATSVPGQGETQYF.

Ten or more counts support this clonotype. This chain links TRBV4-2 with TRBJ1-2, with D perhaps TRBD1 (6 bases). V was trimmed by 3 bases and J by 3 bases, leaving 8 bases between them. Germline values: CDR1 LGHNA, CDR2 YNFKEQ. CDR3 size: 13 residues. The CDR3 region is CASSQGQDYGYTF. CDR3 nucleotide sequence: TGTGCCAGCAGCCAGGGACAAGACTATGGCTACACCTTC.

This clonotype has only a few counts. This rearrangement joins TRBV19 to TRBJ2-1; tentative D call: TRBD2 (6 bases). This CDR3 spans 19 amino acids. Trimming removed 3 bases from V and 3 bases from J, with 24 bases in between. The V gene's germline CDR1 is LNHDA and CDR2 SQIVND (reference sequence). The CDR3 region has the DNA TGTGCCAGTAGTATCAACCGAGCAGGTGGGGGGAAAATCTACAATGAGCAGTTCTTC. It is translated as CASSINRAGGGKIYNEQFF.

This clonotype has a count of ten or more. V is TRBV11-2 and J is TRBJ2-2; 9 bases line up with TRBD2. The trim removed 7 bases at V and 1 base at J, leaving 19 bases unmatched. In germline, CDR1 is SGHAT, CDR2 FQNNGV. The CDR3 length is 20 residues. The CDR3 DNA sequence: TGTGCCAGCACCACTAAAAGGTCACCGGGACTAGCTTTGAACACCGGGGAGCTGTTTTTT. Its protein product is CASTTKRSPGLALNTGELFF.

This clonotype was counted many times. The chain uses TRBV12-3 or TRBV12-4 and TRBJ2-2; the match to TRBD2 covers 9 bases. The CDR3 consists of 15 residues. J gave up 4 bases and V 1 base, and 1 base lay outside the gene matches. The CDR3 protein is CASSLVAGVTGELFF. The CDR3 DNA reads TGTGCCAGCAGTTTAGTAGCGGGGGTCACCGGGGAGCTGTTTTTT.

V and J are TRBV7-9 and TRBJ2-3; 7 nucleotides match TRBD2. The CDR3 is 17 residues long. J lost 0 bases, V lost 0 bases, and 6 bases had no gene match. The germline CDR1 and CDR2 sequences are SEHNR and FQNEAQ (reference sequence). CDR3 nucleotide sequence: TGTGCCAGCAGCTTAGCGCCAGCGGGACTAAGCACAGATACGCAGTATTTT. Its protein is CASSLAPAGLSTDTQYF.

This clonotype was observed at least ten times. The chain uses TRBV2 and TRBJ2-7; D unclear. The CDR3 covers 13 residues. Trimming removed 6 bases at V and 6 bases at J, with 15 bases between. Germline V gives CDR1 SNHLY, CDR2 FYNNEI. The CDR3: CASRVANLLEQYF. The CDR3 nucleotides read TGTGCCAGCAGGGTGGCCAATCTTCTCGAGCAGTACTTC.

There are many counts of this clonotype. The rearrangement uses TRBV6-2 or TRBV6-3 and TRBJ1-5; D is possibly TRBD1 (6 bases). Germline V CDR1 and CDR2: MNHEY, SVGEGT. This CDR3 is built from 16 residues. The V end was cut by 8 bases, the J end by 1 base, with 18 bases between. The CDR3 spells CASGGPGAPSNQPQHF. DNA of the CDR3: TGTGCCAGCGGGGGCCCTGGGGCCCCGAGCAATCAGCCCCAGCATTTT.

This clonotype was counted only a few times. The chain carries TRBV5-6 and TRBJ1-2, with TRBD1 identical over 8 bases. The junction had 10 bases not matched to a gene; V was cut back by 4 bases and J by 8 bases. This CDR3 is built from 14 residues. Germline V gives CDR1 SGHDT, CDR2 YYEEEE. This chain's CDR3 is CASSIRGLFEGYTF. The CDR3 coding sequence is TGTGCCAGCAGCATCAGGGGGCTCTTTGAAGGCTACACCTTC.

The chain joins TRBV15 to TRBJ1-1, with a weak D call TRBD1 (5 bases). The CDR3 is 16 amino acids. Germline CDR1 reads LNHNV; CDR2 reads YYDKDF (reference sequence). V gave up 0 bases and J gave up 1 base, with 12 bases separating them. The CDR3 sequence is CATSRDKGAPNTEAFF. The CDR3 DNA is TGTGCCACCAGCAGAGATAAAGGGGCTCCGAACACTGAAGCTTTCTTT. The full variable domain, rest sourced from reference TRBV15 and TRBJ1-1, is DAMVIQNPRYQVTQFGKPVTLSCSQTLNHNVMYWYQQKSSQAPKLLFHYYDKDFNNEADTPDNFQSRRPNTSFCFLDIRSPGLGDTAMYLCATSRDKGAPNTEAFFGQGTRLTVV.

The V and J genes are TRBV5-1 and TRBJ2-5, with a possible D match to TRBD1 (5 bases). CDR3 size: 17 residues. Trimming shortened V by 1 base and J by 1 base, and 17 bases separated the two germline ends. From germline, CDR1 is SGHRS and CDR2 YFSETQ. The CDR3 spells CASSLRGTGRSQETQYF. CDR3 coding DNA: TGCGCCAGCAGCTTGAGGGGCACAGGCCGATCCCAAGAGACCCAGTACTTC.

This clonotype was detected ten times or more. The chain carries TRBV19 and TRBJ2-1, with 8 positions matching TRBD2. CDR3 length: 12 residues. After removal of 3 bases from V and 9 bases from J, the junction contained 1 base not matched to a gene. Germline loops: CDR1 LNHDA, CDR2 SQIVND (reference sequence). CDR3 protein: CASSIGGGEQFF. CDR3 DNA sequence: TGTGCCAGTAGTATCGGGGGGGGTGAGCAGTTCTTC.

This clonotype was picked up a small number of times. The chain has TRBV7-2 and TRBJ2-3, with 8 bases matching TRBD2. The CDR3 extends over 15 amino acids. V trimming: 11 bases; J trimming: 8 bases; junction bases outside the gene matches: 18. Germline V gene lookup returns CDR1 SGHTA and CDR2 FQGNSA. The CDR3 reads CALTGVAGSWGTQYF. Here the CDR3 DNA reads TGTGCCCTCACTGGGGTAGCGGGGAGCTGGGGTACGCAGTATTTT. Full variable domain (rest looked up from reference TRBV7-2 and TRBJ2-3): GAGVSQSPSNKVTEKGKDVELRCDPISGHTALYWYRQSLGQGLEFLIYFQGNSAPDKSGLPSDRFSAERTGGSVSTLTIQRTQQEDSAVYLCALTGVAGSWGTQYFGPGTRLTVL.

This clonotype was seen many times. V gene TRBV12-3 or TRBV12-4 combines with J gene TRBJ1-4, with unresolved D. This CDR3 is built from 14 residues. V lost 5 bases and J lost 4, with 11 bases in between. CDR3 DNA: TGTGCCAGCAGTAGGACCTGGGGTAATGAAAAACTGTTTTTT. Its translation: CASSRTWGNEKLFF.

This clonotype was counted many times. The gene calls are TRBV12-3 or TRBV12-4 and TRBJ2-7, with D unclear. Trimming took 5 bases from V and 0 from J, leaving 11 bases between them. The CDR3 spans 14 residues. CDR3 loop: CASSPYSGSYEQYF. In DNA form, the CDR3 reads TGTGCCAGCAGTCCTTACTCCGGCTCCTACGAGCAGTACTTC.

For this clonotype: This may be a read error, as it is one base from a much larger clone. This rearrangement joins TRBV11-2 to TRBJ1-3, with 11 nucleotides matching TRBD1. The V gene's germline CDR1 is SGHAT and CDR2 FQNNGV. The CDR3 loop spans 18 amino acids. In DNA form, the CDR3 reads TGTGCCAGCAGCTCCCTCTCCGGGACAGGGGGATTTGGAAACCCCATATATTTT. This encodes CASSSLSGTGGFGNPIYF.

In this sample, this clonotype turned up many times. The V call is TRBV12-3 or TRBV12-4, the J call TRBJ2-1, with D unresolved. This CDR3 spans 13 amino acids. V lost 2 bases and J lost 4, with 6 bases in between. The CDR3, as DNA: TGTGCCAGCAGTTTACTTCAATACAATGAGCAGTTCTTC. This sequence encodes CASSLLQYNEQFF.

This clonotype was recorded many times. The rearrangement uses TRBV12-3 or TRBV12-4 and TRBJ2-1; tentatively, D is TRBD1 or TRBD2 (5 bases each). V lost 2 bases and J lost 8, with 7 bases in between. The CDR3 consists of 12 residues. CDR3 in DNA: TGTGCCAGCAGTTTAAGGGGAGATGAGCAGTTCTTC. The encoded protein is CASSLRGDEQFF.

This clonotype has only a few counts. The DNA for the CDR3 is TGTGCCAGCAGTCGCCATGGGGGTTCCAACGTCCTGACTTTC. As protein: CASSRHGGSNVLTF. The rearrangement joins TRBV12-3 or TRBV12-4 to TRBJ2-6; either TRBD1 or TRBD2 may supply D (5 bases each). V lost 5 bases, J lost 8 bases, and 13 bases lay in between. This CDR3 has 14 amino acids.

Many counts were recorded for this clonotype. The chain uses TRBV29-1 and TRBJ2-7; possibly TRBD2 for D (5 bases). V lost 6 bases to trimming and J lost 3 bases, with 15 bases between them. Germline V gene sequence: CDR1 SQVTM, CDR2 ANQGSEA. The CDR3 is 13 residues long. The CDR3 reads CSVADGVGYEQYF. CDR3 DNA sequence: TGCAGCGTCGCGGACGGGGTAGGCTACGAGCAGTACTTC.

This clonotype has more than one count but fewer than ten. This sequence joins TRBV14 and TRBJ2-2; TRBD2 aligns across 7 bases. Per the germline V gene, CDR1 is SGHDN and CDR2 is FVKESK. The CDR3 runs to 17 residues. Losses at the gene ends were 0 bases for V and 6 bases for J; bases not matched to a gene: 10. This CDR3 reads CASSQDGIFGRSGELFF. As DNA, the CDR3 is TGTGCCAGCAGCCAAGATGGCATATTCGGGAGGTCCGGGGAGCTGTTTTTT.

The chain couples TRBV20-1 to TRBJ2-4; 7 nucleotides line up with TRBD2. The V gene's germline CDR1 is DFQATT and CDR2 SNEGSKA (reference sequence). CDR3 length: 14 residues. V lost 2 bases, J lost 8 bases, and 9 bases stayed unmatched. CDR3 DNA: TGCAGTGCTAGACATCTAGCGGCGGGGGACATTCAGTACTTC. Translation gives CSARHLAAGDIQYF.

As for this clonotype: A read error may be the cause here, since a much bigger clone is one base away. The chain links TRBV5-6 to TRBJ2-7; TRBD2 might be the D (6 bases). Looked up from germline, CDR1 is SGHDT and CDR2 is YYEEEE. The germline V and J ends were trimmed by 3 bases and 6 bases, with 22 bases remaining between them. CDR3 size: 16 residues. CDR3 sequence (DNA): TGTGCCAGCAGCTCCCCCCGCTCCGGGGGTCTTTGCGAGCAGTACTTC. Its translation is CASSSPRSGGLCEQYF.

There are many counts of this clonotype. The chain joins TRBV7-2 to TRBJ2-3, with D possibly being TRBD2 (7 bases). This CDR3 is built from 16 residues. Looked up from germline, CDR1 is SGHTA and CDR2 is FQGNSA. V lost 5 bases to trimming and J lost 3 bases, with 18 bases between them. The CDR3 nucleotides read TGTGCCAGCAGCAGAAAGGGGGAGGGGTGGACAGATACGCAGTATTTT. This encodes CASSRKGEGWTDTQYF.

This clonotype was seen repeatedly, ten times or more. J is TRBJ1-1 and V is TRBV29-1; 7 positions match TRBD1. Germline V gene lookup returns CDR1 SQVTM and CDR2 ANQGSEA. J was trimmed by 6 bases and V by 8 bases; bases with no gene match: 9. The CDR3 consists of 12 residues. The CDR3 sequence: CSSDRYGPEAFF. CDR3 sequence (DNA): TGCAGCTCGGACAGGTACGGCCCTGAAGCTTTCTTT. The variable domain in full, with the rest retrieved from reference TRBV29-1 and TRBJ1-1, is SAVISQKPSRDICQRGTSLTIQCQVDSQVTMMFWYRQQPGQSLTLIATANQGSEATYESGFVIDKFPISRPNLTFSTLTVSNMSPEDSSIYLCSSDRYGPEAFFGQGTRLTVV.

In this sample, this clonotype turned up many times. The chain combines TRBV28 with TRBJ2-1; TRBD2 aligns across 13 bases. J was trimmed by 3 bases and V by 4 bases; bases with no gene match: 3. CDR1 is MDHEN and CDR2 is SYDVKM in the germline V gene. This CDR3 is 16 amino acids long. CDR3 sequence (DNA): TGTGCCAGCAGTTCGAGGACTAGCGGGGGCTACAATGAGCAGTTCTTC. The encoded protein is CASSSRTSGGYNEQFF.

This clonotype was picked up many times. This CDR3 is CSAGLADTTDTQYF. The CDR3 nucleotides read TGCAGTGCCGGACTAGCGGATACTACGGATACGCAGTATTTT. The V gene is TRBV20-1, the J gene TRBJ2-3, with TRBD2 matching 10 bases. CDR3 length: 14 amino acids. Germline CDR1 DFQATT, CDR2 SNEGSKA (reference sequence). V was pared by 6 bases and J by 6 bases, with 9 bases of the junction left unmatched.

V gene TRBV12-3 or TRBV12-4 combines with J gene TRBJ1-1; unclear D gene. V dropped 6 bases and J dropped 0 bases, with 14 bases sitting between them. The CDR3 covers 15 residues. In nucleotides, the CDR3 is TGTGCCAGCAGCCAGACCGGGTCCCTGAACACTGAAGCTTTCTTT. Residues: CASSQTGSLNTEAFF.

The table lists this clonotype with a few counts. The chain recombines TRBV20-1 with TRBJ2-1; tentatively, D is TRBD2 (5 bases). The length of the CDR3 is 12 residues. V was trimmed by 7 bases and J by 9 bases, leaving 16 bases between them. CDR1 is DFQATT, CDR2 SNEGSKA, per germline (reference sequence). The CDR3 DNA is TGCAGTGGCCTAGCCGTTGGAGGTGAGCAGTTCTTC. Residues: CSGLAVGGEQFF.

This clonotype showed up many times. The chain employs TRBV5-1 and TRBJ2-6; D gene uncertain. The CDR3 spans 15 residues. Germline assignment: CDR1 SGHRS and CDR2 YFSETQ. V was pared by 7 bases and J by 0 bases, with 11 bases between. CDR3 nucleotide sequence: TGCGCCAGCGCCCTTGCCCTCTCTGGGGCCAACGTCCTGACTTTC. Translated: CASALALSGANVLTF.